The sequence of this T cell receptor (beta chain) was determined in a study of Graves' ophthalmopathy and Graves' hyperthyroidism. Study observations and caveats: The blood repertoire also included most expanded thyroid clonotypes above 0.001 frequency.

This clonotype was seen only a few times. No antigen is known for it. The TCR beta CDR3 regions underwent amplification from RNA transcripts. In the first round, RT-PCR was carried out with HTBI primers, and a multiplex PCR formed the second round. TCRdb fed the multiplex PCR reads into MiXCR, producing one record per CDR3 protein. The sample consists of over a million distinct CDR3 sequences, 35% to 45% of them appearing once. From germline, CDR1 is KGHDR and CDR2 SFDVKD. V was trimmed by 3 bases and J by 6 bases, leaving 16 bases between them. This CDR3 is 16 amino acids long. This TCR was recovered from an adult man with Graves' hyperthyroidism. The chain is built from TRBV24-1 and TRBJ2-2; D unresolved. The sample taken for sequencing was peripheral blood or thyroid tissue (not recorded which). CDR3 DNA: TGTGCCACCAGTGATCTGGGCCTAGAGGTTCCCGGGGAGCTGTTTTTT. Protein: CATSDLGLEVPGELFF.